What follows is one T cell receptor (beta chain) and its context. The antigen remains unidentified. V gave up 5 bases and J gave up 2 bases; unmatched junction bases: 12. Germline CDR1 and CDR2: SGDLS and YYNGEE. The CDR3 runs 16 residues. These data come from a study of cytomegalovirus exposure and HLA in healthy donors. The PCR had 60 Vbeta and 13 Jbeta primers. TCRdb's copy holds only in-frame clones and misses some; the assay was immunoSEQ multiplex PCR. The repertoire has around 83,000 clones, around 80% of them found once; the top ten carry approximately 4.8%. Study findings and constraints: The authors later found HLA-associated TCR beta chains more clonally expanded than equally common others.

This chain uses TRBV9 with TRBJ2-7; TRBD1 matches 8 bases. The sample taken for sequencing was PBMCs. The origin of this receptor is a male donor in good health and CMV-seropositive. The CDR3 bases are TGTGCCAGCAGTGGAGGTACTGGGACAGGCGCCTACGAGCAGTACTTC. It codes for CASSGGTGTGAYEQYF. Based on the CDR3 plus reference TRBV9 and TRBJ2-7, the full variable domain is DSGVTQTPKHLITATGQRVTLRCSPRSGDLSVYWYQQSLDQGLQFLIQYYNGEERAKGNILERFSAQQFPDLHSELNLSSLELGDSALYFCASSGGTGTGAYEQYFGPGTRLTVT.